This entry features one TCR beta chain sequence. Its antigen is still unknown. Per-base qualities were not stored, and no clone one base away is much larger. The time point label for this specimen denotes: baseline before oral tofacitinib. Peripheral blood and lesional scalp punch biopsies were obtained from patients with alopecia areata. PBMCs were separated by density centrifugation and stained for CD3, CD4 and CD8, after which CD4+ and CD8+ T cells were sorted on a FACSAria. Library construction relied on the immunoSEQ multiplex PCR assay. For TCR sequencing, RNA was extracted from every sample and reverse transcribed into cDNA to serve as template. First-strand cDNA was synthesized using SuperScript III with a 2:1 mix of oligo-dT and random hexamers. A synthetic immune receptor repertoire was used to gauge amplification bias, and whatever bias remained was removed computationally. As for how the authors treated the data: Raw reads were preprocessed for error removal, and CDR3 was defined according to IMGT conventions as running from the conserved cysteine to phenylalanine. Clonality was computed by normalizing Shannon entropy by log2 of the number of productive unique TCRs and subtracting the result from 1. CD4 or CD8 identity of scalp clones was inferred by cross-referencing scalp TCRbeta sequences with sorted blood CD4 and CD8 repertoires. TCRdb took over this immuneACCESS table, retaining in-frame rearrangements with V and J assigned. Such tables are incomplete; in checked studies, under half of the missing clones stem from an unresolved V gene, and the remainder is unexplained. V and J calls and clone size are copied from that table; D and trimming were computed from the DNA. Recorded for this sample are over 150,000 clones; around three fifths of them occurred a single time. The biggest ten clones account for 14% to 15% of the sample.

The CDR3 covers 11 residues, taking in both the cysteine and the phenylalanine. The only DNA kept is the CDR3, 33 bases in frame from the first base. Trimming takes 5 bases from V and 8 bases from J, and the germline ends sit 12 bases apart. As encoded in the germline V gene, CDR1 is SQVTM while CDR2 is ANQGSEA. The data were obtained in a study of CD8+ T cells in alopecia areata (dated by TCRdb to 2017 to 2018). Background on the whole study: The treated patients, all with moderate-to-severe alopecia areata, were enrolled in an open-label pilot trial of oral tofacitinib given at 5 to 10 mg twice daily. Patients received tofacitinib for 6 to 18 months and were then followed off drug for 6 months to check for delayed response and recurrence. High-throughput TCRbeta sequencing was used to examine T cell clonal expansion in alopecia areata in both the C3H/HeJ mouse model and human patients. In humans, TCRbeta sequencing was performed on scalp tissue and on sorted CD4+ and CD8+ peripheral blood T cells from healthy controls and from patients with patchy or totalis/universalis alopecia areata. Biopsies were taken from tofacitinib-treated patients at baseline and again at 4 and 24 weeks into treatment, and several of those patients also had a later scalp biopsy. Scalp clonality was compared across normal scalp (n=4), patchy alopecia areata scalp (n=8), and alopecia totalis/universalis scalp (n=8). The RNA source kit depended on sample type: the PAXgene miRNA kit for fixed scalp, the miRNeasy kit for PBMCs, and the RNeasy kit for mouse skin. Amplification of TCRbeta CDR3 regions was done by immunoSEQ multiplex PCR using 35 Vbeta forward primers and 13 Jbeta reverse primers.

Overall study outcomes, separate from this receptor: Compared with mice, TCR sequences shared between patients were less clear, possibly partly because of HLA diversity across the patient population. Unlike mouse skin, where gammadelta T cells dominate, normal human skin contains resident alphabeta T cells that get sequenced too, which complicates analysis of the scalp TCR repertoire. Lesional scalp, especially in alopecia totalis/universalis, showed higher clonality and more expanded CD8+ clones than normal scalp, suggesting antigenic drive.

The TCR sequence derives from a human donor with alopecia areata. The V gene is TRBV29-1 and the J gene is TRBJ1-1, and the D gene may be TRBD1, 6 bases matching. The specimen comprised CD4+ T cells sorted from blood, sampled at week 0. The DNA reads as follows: TGCAGCGTTACCCGGACAGAGGAAGCTTTCTTT. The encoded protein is CSVTRTEEAFF.